This T cell receptor beta chain was documented in a study of identical twins. CDR1 and CDR2 (germline): SQVTM, ANQGSEA. The CDR3 runs 13 residues. V was cut by 6 bases and J by 4 bases, with 12 bases left in between. TCRdb reprocessed the 5' RACE reads with MiXCR, giving one entry per CDR3 protein. The sample carries 1.5 million to 2 million distinct CDR3 sequences, about 30% recorded once. This clonotype has only a few counts. The sample taken for sequencing was cord blood. V usage is TRBV29-1 and J usage is TRBJ2-2; maybe TRBD2 (6 bases). This receptor was taken from a newborn girl in good health. DNA of the CDR3: TGCAGCGTAAACCTAGCGAGCACCGGGGAGCTGTTTTTT. This translates into CSVNLASTGELFF.